The T cell receptor beta chain described here comes from a study of cytomegalovirus exposure and HLA in healthy donors. Between the trimmed V and J ends, which lost 3 bases and 1 base, there was a span of 18 bases. CDR1 and CDR2 (germline): SNHLY, FYNNEI. The CDR3 sequence is 17 residues long. Concerning this clone itself: Its matching antigen is unknown.

This PCR relied on a set of 60 Vbeta primers and 13 Jbeta primers. The data were produced by immunoSEQ multiplex PCR, yet TCRdb's version contains in-frame clones alone and is incomplete. The repertoire has 210,000 or so clones, roughly 81% of them found once; the top ten carry about 0.25%. Findings of the study overall: In vitro experiments confirmed that three CMV-associated chains were specific for CMV antigens. Later genetic work tied a missense DCLRE1C variant to beta-chain V and J trimming. A later analysis, which compared TCR beta chains of equal frequency, found the HLA-associated ones more clonally expanded.

The sequencing input was PBMCs. This sequence was found in a girl aged 2 to 10 in good health and CMV-seronegative. The rearrangement links TRBV2 to TRBJ1-1; tentatively, D is TRBD1 (6 bases). This chain's CDR3 is CASSDSLDGTKNTEAFF. Here the CDR3 DNA reads TGTGCCAGCAGTGACTCCCTTGACGGGACAAAGAACACTGAAGCTTTCTTT.